The 28 T cell receptor beta chains below were found in one sample sequenced in a study of blood T cell repertoires in COVID-19. This table comes from immunoSEQ multiplex PCR, and its TCRdb copy is limited to in-frame clones, with some not included. Of tens of thousands of clones in the sample, approximately 82% were seen once. Specimen: peripheral blood. Receptors were obtained from a human donor in a cohort sampled during active COVID-19.

This sequence joins TRBV6-2 or TRBV6-3 and TRBJ1-1; the D is unclear. Trimming took off 6 bases at V and 2 bases at J, with 22 bases between the two ends. Germline V gene lookup returns CDR1 MNHEY and CDR2 SVGEGT. CDR3 length equals 17 residues. The DNA of the CDR3 is TGTGCCAGCAGCCTGAACCTCGGTGGGCGCATTAACACTGAAGCTTTCTTT. It is translated as CASSLNLGGRINTEAFF.

The gene calls are TRBV12-3 or TRBV12-4 and TRBJ2-1; D unresolved. The CDR3 extends over 13 amino acids. V was pared by 2 bases and J by 6 bases, with 8 bases between. The CDR3 DNA reads TGTGCCAGCAGTTTATCACAGTTCAATGAGCAGTTCTTC. It codes for CASSLSQFNEQFF.

The rearrangement uses TRBV9 and TRBJ2-3; 13 bases align to TRBD2. This CDR3 contains 13 residues. CDR1 SGDLS and CDR2 YYNGEE come from the germline V gene. The trim removed 7 bases at V and 4 bases at J, leaving 0 bases unmatched. The CDR3 nucleotides are TGTGCCAGCGGACTAGCGGGGGCAGATACGCAGTATTTT. Translated: CASGLAGADTQYF.

This chain connects TRBV2 to TRBJ1-6, with D unresolved. The CDR3 is made up of 14 amino acids. Germline values: CDR1 SNHLY, CDR2 FYNNEI. V was trimmed by 4 bases and J by 5 bases, leaving 9 bases between them. The chain's CDR3 is CASSVAQNNSPLHF. In DNA form, the CDR3 reads TGTGCCAGCAGTGTAGCACAGAATAATTCACCCCTCCACTTT.

The chain is built from TRBV6-5 and TRBJ1-5, with TRBD1 identical over 9 bases. This CDR3 is built from 14 residues. After removal of 6 bases from V and 6 bases from J, the junction contained 6 bases not matched to a gene. Germline CDR1 MNHEY, CDR2 SVGAGI. The CDR3 nucleotides read TGTGCCAGCAGGGCACAGGGGGCGGGTCAGCCCCAGCATTTT. It yields the protein CASRAQGAGQPQHF.

In DNA, the CDR3 is TGTGCCAGTAGTATCCCCGACAGGGGGCATTACAATGAGCAGTTCTTC. As protein: CASSIPDRGHYNEQFF. The chain links TRBV19 to TRBJ2-1; 10 positions match TRBD1. This CDR3 spans 16 amino acids. The trim removed 3 bases at V and 4 bases at J, leaving 6 bases unmatched. Germline assignment: CDR1 LNHDA and CDR2 SQIVND (reference sequence).

V and J are TRBV3-1 (or the pseudogene TRBV3-2) and TRBJ2-1; a possible D gene is TRBD2 (5 bases). V was shortened by 1 base and J by 7 bases, with 17 bases between the two germline ends. Per germline, CDR1 LGHDT and CDR2 YNNKEL (reference sequence). This CDR3 comprises 16 residues. CDR3: CASSQGVGSVWNEQFF. CDR3 in DNA: TGTGCCAGCAGCCAAGGGGTGGGGAGTGTTTGGAATGAGCAGTTCTTC.

The V gene is TRBV3-1 (or the pseudogene TRBV3-2), the J gene TRBJ2-1; 9 bases fit TRBD2. V dropped 4 bases and J dropped 1; count of bases not matched to a gene: 2. The CDR3 contains 15 residues. Germline CDR1 is LGHDT and CDR2 is YNNKEL (reference sequence). The CDR3 nucleotides are TGTGCCAGCAGCCTGCGGGGGGGGTCCTACAATGAGCAGTTCTTC. Translated, it gives CASSLRGGSYNEQFF.

A word on this clone: At one end the junction does not follow the germline gene, possibly because of a read error. The chain couples TRBV2 to TRBJ2-3; the D gene is possibly TRBD2 (5 bases). Germline V CDR1 and CDR2: SNHLY, FYNNEI. This CDR3 contains 11 residues. CDR3 protein: CASSGARTSLF. CDR3 nucleotide sequence: TGTGCCAGCAGTGGCGCCAGGACTTCCCTTTTT.

J is TRBJ1-2 and V is TRBV5-1, with D maybe TRBD1 (5 bases). Per germline, CDR1 SGHRS and CDR2 YFSETQ. There are 15 residues in the CDR3. V was shortened by 2 bases and J by 0 bases, with 11 bases between the two germline ends. The chain's CDR3 is CASSFGGAANYGYTF. Here the CDR3 DNA reads TGCGCCAGCAGCTTCGGAGGGGCAGCTAACTATGGCTACACCTTC.

The rearrangement uses TRBV2 and TRBJ2-7; D possibly corresponds to TRBD2 (6 bases). The germline gives CDR1 SNHLY, CDR2 FYNNEI. The CDR3 sequence is 14 residues long. With 5 bases removed from V and 6 bases from J, the gap between germline ends came to 17 bases. CDR3 DNA sequence: TGTGCCAGCAGTTCTAGGCCGGGGGAGGTCGAGCAGTACTTC. It specifies CASSSRPGEVEQYF.

J is TRBJ2-4 and V is TRBV4-1; 8 bases are shared with TRBD2. This CDR3 contains 18 residues. The junction had 10 bases not matched to a gene; V was cut back by 1 base and J by 2 bases. Germline assignment: CDR1 MGHRA and CDR2 YSYEKL. The CDR3 loop is CASSQGGAGGRTKNIQYF. In DNA, the CDR3 is TGCGCCAGCAGCCAAGGTGGGGCGGGGGGCCGGACCAAAAACATTCAGTACTTC.

The table lists this clone with a few counts. The chain links TRBV7-8 to TRBJ1-5; possible D gene TRBD1, 6 bases. Looked up from germline, CDR1 is SGHVS and CDR2 is FQNEAQ. There are 16 residues in the CDR3. V lost 3 bases to trimming and J lost 3 bases, with 15 bases between them. The CDR3, as DNA: TGTGCCAGCAGCTTGGAAGGACAGTCTTTCAATCAGCCCCAGCATTTT. Protein: CASSLEGQSFNQPQHF.

The chain couples TRBV4-2 to TRBJ1-3; the D is unclear. CDR3 length: 19 amino acids. Germline V CDR1 and CDR2: LGHNA, YNFKEQ. Trimming cost V 0 bases and J 7 bases, with 25 bases left between them. The CDR3 region has the DNA TGTGCCAGCAGCCAAGAAGTTCGTCTCTCGCGGCCGCATCAGAACACCATATATTTT. Translating it yields CASSQEVRLSRPHQNTIYF.

The chain has TRBV28 and TRBJ1-5, with 12 bases lining up with TRBD1. Trimming took 4 bases from V and 0 from J; bases not matched to a gene: 19. Germline assignment: CDR1 MDHEN and CDR2 SYDVKM. This CDR3 region has 22 residues. The DNA of the CDR3 is TGTGCCAGCAGTTCTTCTCCCTTGGCAGGGACAGGGGGCCGCCATAGCAATCAGCCCCAGCATTTT. This encodes CASSSSPLAGTGGRHSNQPQHF.

This sequence joins TRBV11-2 and TRBJ2-3; D might be TRBD2 (5 bases). V gave up 4 bases and J gave up 6 bases, with 14 bases separating them. CDR3 length: 14 amino acids. Germline CDR1 and CDR2: SGHAT and FQNNGV. This CDR3 is CASSSLARSDTQYF. The CDR3 DNA is TGTGCCAGCAGCTCCCTAGCTCGCTCCGATACGCAGTATTTT.

This chain's CDR3 is CASRMGAAGEKLFF. The CDR3, as DNA: TGTGCCAGCAGAATGGGGGCCGCGGGTGAAAAACTGTTTTTT. The genes are TRBV6-5 and TRBJ1-4; possible D gene TRBD1, 6 bases. This CDR3 is built from 14 residues. The V gene's germline CDR1 is MNHEY and CDR2 SVGAGI. Trimming pared 6 bases from V and 7 bases from J, leaving 15 bases between.

The chain links TRBV30 to TRBJ1-6, with D tentatively TRBD1 (5 bases). The CDR3 extends over 15 amino acids. Per the germline V gene, CDR1 is GTSNPN and CDR2 is SVGIG (reference sequence). CDR3 nucleotide sequence: TGTGCTGCCTTCAGGGCCAGCTCCTATAATTCACCCCTCCACTTT. This translates into CAAFRASSYNSPLHF.

The chain has TRBV7-7 and TRBJ2-1; the match to TRBD2 covers 8 bases. The CDR3 length is 15 residues. CDR1 is SSHAT, CDR2 FNYEAQ, per germline (reference sequence). J lost 7 bases, V lost 4 bases, and 9 bases had no gene match. The chain's CDR3 is CASSSRAGEGNEQFF. The CDR3 bases are TGTGCCAGCAGCTCCCGAGCGGGAGAGGGAAATGAGCAGTTCTTC. Complete variable domain (other parts from reference TRBV7-7 and TRBJ2-1): GAGVSQSPRYKVTKRGQDVTLRCDPISSHATLYWYQQALGQGPEFLTYFNYEAQPDKSGLPSDRFSAERPEGSISTLTIQRTEQRDSAMYRCASSSRAGEGNEQFFGPGTRLTVL.

The chain joins TRBV7-9 to TRBJ1-1, with 9 bases fitting TRBD1. The CDR3 consists of 15 residues. V lost 5 bases, J lost 0 bases, and 4 bases stayed unmatched. Germline lookup yields CDR1 SEHNR and CDR2 FQNEAQ (reference sequence). In DNA form, the CDR3 reads TGTGCCAGCAGCCCACAGGGGGCCGTGAACACTGAAGCTTTCTTT. Its translation: CASSPQGAVNTEAFF.

V gene TRBV5-1 combines with J gene TRBJ2-3; possible D gene TRBD2, 5 bases. Germline V CDR1 and CDR2: SGHRS, YFSETQ. Trimming removed 2 bases at V and 2 bases at J, with 15 bases between. The CDR3 sequence is 16 residues long. The CDR3 reads CASSFSYGVLTDTQYF. DNA for the CDR3: TGCGCCAGCAGCTTCTCTTACGGGGTCCTCACAGATACGCAGTATTTT.

DNA for the CDR3: TGTGCCAGCAGTTTGGGACAGGTGAACACCGGGGAGCTGTTTTTT. Translating gives CASSLGQVNTGELFF. The J gene is TRBJ2-2, the V gene TRBV6-6, with 8 bases lining up with TRBD1. The germline V gene has CDR1 MNHNY and CDR2 SVGAGI (reference sequence). V shed 4 bases and J 1 base; nucleotides not matched to a gene: 2. The length of the CDR3 is 15 residues.

The chain employs TRBV5-5 and TRBJ2-2, with D possibly being TRBD2 (6 bases). Germline values: CDR1 SGHKS, CDR2 YYEKEE (reference sequence). CDR3 size: 17 residues. The V gene lost 0 bases and the J gene lost 0 bases, with 12 bases spanning the gap. CDR3 DNA: TGTGCCAGCAGCTTGGCTGGTAGCGGAACGAACACCGGGGAGCTGTTTTTT. It encodes CASSLAGSGTNTGELFF.

This chain connects TRBV19 to TRBJ1-2; D gene ambiguous. Germline CDR1 and CDR2: LNHDA and SQIVND (reference sequence). Trimming cost V 7 bases and J 5 bases, with 14 bases left between them. CDR3 length: 13 amino acids. The CDR3 loop reads CASTLAKEYGYTF. CDR3 nucleotide sequence: TGTGCCAGTACCCTAGCAAAGGAGTATGGCTACACCTTC. The full variable domain, completed using reference TRBV19 and TRBJ1-2, is DGGITQSPKYLFRKEGQNVTLSCEQNLNHDAMYWYRQDPGQGLRLIYYSQIVNDFQKGDIAEGYSVSREKKESFPLTVTSAQKNPTAFYLCASTLAKEYGYTFGSGTRLTVV.

The chain carries TRBV5-1 and TRBJ2-7, with 15 bases identical to TRBD2. V gave up 4 bases and J gave up 6 bases; unmatched junction bases: 5. The CDR3 contains 15 residues. Germline V lookup: CDR1 SGHRS, CDR2 YFSETQ. The CDR3 DNA reads TGCGCCAGCAGCCTGGGACTAGCGGGAGGTGGCGAGCAGTACTTC. This sequence encodes CASSLGLAGGGEQYF.

The chain uses TRBV3-1 (or the pseudogene TRBV3-2) and TRBJ2-3; 14 positions agree with TRBD2. The CDR3 spans 18 residues. J lost 4 bases, V lost 4 bases, and 10 bases had no gene match. Germline assignment: CDR1 LGHDT and CDR2 YNNKEL (reference sequence). The DNA for the CDR3 is TGTGCCAGCAGCCGACGCCCGGGACTAGCGGGGGTTGCAGATACGCAGTATTTT. Translated, it gives CASSRRPGLAGVADTQYF.

V is TRBV20-1 and J is TRBJ2-3; a weak D match, TRBD1 (7 bases). The CDR3 is 13 residues long. Deletions cut 3 bases from V and 5 bases from J, with 12 bases between. Germline lookup yields CDR1 DFQATT and CDR2 SNEGSKA (reference sequence). The CDR3 sequence is CSASVQGGDTQYF. Written as DNA, the CDR3 is TGCAGTGCTAGTGTCCAGGGGGGAGATACGCAGTATTTT.

The J gene is TRBJ2-2, the V gene TRBV7-3, with a possible D match to TRBD1 (5 bases). Trimming removed 2 bases from V and 5 bases from J, with 6 bases in between. This CDR3 has 13 amino acids. Germline CDR1 is SGHTA and CDR2 is FQGTGA. This CDR3 is CASSLGATGELFF. Here the CDR3 DNA reads TGTGCCAGCAGCTTAGGGGCGACCGGGGAGCTGTTTTTT.